Below, 5 T cell receptor beta chains from the same sample are listed, as sequenced in a study of blood T cells in healthy people across ages. A second roughly 6 to 12 cycle PCR used barcoded and J-beta primers. One entry per CDR3 protein, called by TCRdb with MiXCR from the 5' RACE reads. The table includes hundreds of thousands of distinct CDR3 sequences, 49% detected once. The sequencing input was blood. Every receptor here comes from a woman aged 55-69 years in good health.

CDR3 loop: CSARDGTNLYEQYF. In DNA, the CDR3 is TGCAGTGCTAGAGATGGGACTAACCTTTACGAGCAGTACTTC. V is TRBV20-1 and J is TRBJ2-7; 7 bases are shared with TRBD2. Trimming cost V 0 bases and J 4 bases; bases outside gene matches: 6. Germline loops: CDR1 DFQATT, CDR2 SNEGSKA (reference sequence). The CDR3 spans 14 residues.

V and J are TRBV12-3 or TRBV12-4 and TRBJ2-1; 7 positions match TRBD1. Unmatched junction bases numbered 8, after V lost 5 bases and J lost 10 bases. The CDR3 runs 13 residues. The CDR3 protein is CASSPQTGYEQFF. The CDR3 DNA sequence: TGTGCCAGCAGTCCCCAGACAGGGTACGAGCAGTTCTTC.

This clonotype was detected only a few times. This chain connects TRBV29-1 to TRBJ2-6, with TRBD2 matching 12 bases. This CDR3 comprises 15 residues. Trimming at V came to 6 bases and at J to 4 bases, leaving 4 bases not matched to a gene. Germline assignment: CDR1 SQVTM and CDR2 ANQGSEA. This CDR3 is CSVGLAGGGANVLTF. CDR3 sequence (DNA): TGCAGCGTGGGACTAGCGGGTGGAGGGGCCAACGTCCTGACTTTC.

The rearrangement links TRBV7-9 to TRBJ2-1; 7 bases line up with TRBD2. From germline, CDR1 is SEHNR and CDR2 FQNEAQ (reference sequence). The CDR3 contains 14 residues. J was trimmed by 0 bases and V by 10 bases; bases with no gene match: 6. CDR3 nucleotide sequence: TGTGCCACCAAGCCGGGAGGCTCCTACAATGAGCAGTTCTTC. This codes for CATKPGGSYNEQFF.

The chain employs TRBV10-3 and TRBJ2-5; D remains ambiguous. The CDR3 consists of 13 residues. Per the germline V gene, CDR1 is ENHRY and CDR2 is SYGVKD. V was shortened by 6 bases and J by 1 base, with 9 bases between the two germline ends. The CDR3 here is CAIRPGPQETQYF. The CDR3 DNA sequence: TGTGCCATCAGGCCCGGGCCCCAAGAGACCCAGTACTTC.